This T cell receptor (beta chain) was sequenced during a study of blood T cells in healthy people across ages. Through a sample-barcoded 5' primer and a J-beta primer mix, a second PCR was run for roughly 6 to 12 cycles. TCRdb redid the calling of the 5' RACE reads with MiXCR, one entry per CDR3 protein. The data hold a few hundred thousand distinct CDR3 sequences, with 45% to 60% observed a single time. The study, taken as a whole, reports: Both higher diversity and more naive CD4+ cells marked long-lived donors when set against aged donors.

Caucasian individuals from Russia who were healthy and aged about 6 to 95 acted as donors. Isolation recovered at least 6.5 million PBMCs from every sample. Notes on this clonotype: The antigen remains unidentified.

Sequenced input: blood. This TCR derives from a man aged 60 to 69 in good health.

The CDR3 reads CASSLTGVVTDTQYF. For the CDR3, the DNA is TGTGCCAGCAGCCTGACAGGGGTTGTCACAGATACGCAGTATTTT. This chain links TRBV7-9 with TRBJ2-3, with 8 bases lining up with TRBD1. Germline CDR1 SEHNR, CDR2 FQNEAQ (reference sequence). This CDR3 region has 15 residues. V was clipped by 5 bases and J by 2 bases; unmatched bases: 6.